This T cell receptor beta chain was recovered during a study of T cell responses to AZD1222 COVID-19 vaccine. Study outcomes and limitations: The donor group comprised mostly white British people and more females; the analysis possibly underestimated clonal diversity. The CD4 TCRs associated with vaccination extended across spike and predominated at 160-218 and 743-854.

Trimming pared 2 bases from V and 6 bases from J, leaving 17 bases between. Germline V lookup: CDR1 SGHAT, CDR2 FQDESV (reference sequence). This CDR3 has 15 amino acids. The data were produced by immunoSEQ multiplex PCR, yet TCRdb's version contains in-frame clones alone and is incomplete. The sample yields about 120,000 clones, roughly nine tenths seen once. With respect to this clone: Its antigen remains unknown.

The chain joins TRBV11-1 to TRBJ2-7; D remains unclear. The receptor comes from an adult who received the AZD1222 COVID-19 vaccine. Sequenced material: peripheral blood, taken 28 days after the second AZD1222 dose. The CDR3 nucleotides are TGTGCCAGCAGCTTAACCCCCGGGCCTTTCATCGAGCAGTACTTC. Protein product: CASSLTPGPFIEQYF.